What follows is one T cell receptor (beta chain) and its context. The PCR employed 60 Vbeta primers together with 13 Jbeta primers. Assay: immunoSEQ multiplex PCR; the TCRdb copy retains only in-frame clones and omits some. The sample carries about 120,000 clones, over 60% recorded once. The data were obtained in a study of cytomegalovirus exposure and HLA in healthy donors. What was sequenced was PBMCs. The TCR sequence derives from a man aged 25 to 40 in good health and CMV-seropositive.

The CDR3 region is CASSWTGDSPLHF. CDR3 DNA: TGTGCCAGTAGTTGGACAGGGGATTCACCCCTCCACTTT. The chain joins TRBV19 to TRBJ1-6; TRBD1 matches 9 bases. This CDR3 has 13 amino acids. CDR1 and CDR2 from the germline V gene are LNHDA and SQIVND (reference sequence). Losses at the gene ends were 5 bases for V and 8 bases for J; bases not matched to a gene: 1.